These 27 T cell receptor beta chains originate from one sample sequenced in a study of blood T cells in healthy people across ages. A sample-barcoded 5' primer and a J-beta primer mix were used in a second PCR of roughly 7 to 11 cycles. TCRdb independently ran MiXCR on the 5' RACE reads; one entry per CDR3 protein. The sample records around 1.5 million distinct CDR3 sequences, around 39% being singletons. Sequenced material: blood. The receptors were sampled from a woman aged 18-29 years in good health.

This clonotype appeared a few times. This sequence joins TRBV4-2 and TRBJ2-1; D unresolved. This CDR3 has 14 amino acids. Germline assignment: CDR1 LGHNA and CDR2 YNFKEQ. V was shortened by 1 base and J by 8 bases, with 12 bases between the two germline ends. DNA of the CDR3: TGTGCCAGCAGCCAAGTCGATAAGCTTGATGAGCAGTTCTTC. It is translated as CASSQVDKLDEQFF.

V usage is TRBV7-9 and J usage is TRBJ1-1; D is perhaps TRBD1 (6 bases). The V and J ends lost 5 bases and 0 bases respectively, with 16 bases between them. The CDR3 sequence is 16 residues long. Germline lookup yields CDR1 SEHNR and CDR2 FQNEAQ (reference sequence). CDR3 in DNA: TGTGCCAGCAGCCGCGGACAGAGTACGATGAACACTGAAGCTTTCTTT. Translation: CASSRGQSTMNTEAFF.

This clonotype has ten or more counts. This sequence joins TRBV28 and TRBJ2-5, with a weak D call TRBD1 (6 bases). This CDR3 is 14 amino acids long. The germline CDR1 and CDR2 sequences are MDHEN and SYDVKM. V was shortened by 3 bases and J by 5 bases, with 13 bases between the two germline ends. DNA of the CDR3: TGTGCCAGCAGTTTGTGGGGGCCCGAGGAGACCCAGTACTTC. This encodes CASSLWGPEETQYF.

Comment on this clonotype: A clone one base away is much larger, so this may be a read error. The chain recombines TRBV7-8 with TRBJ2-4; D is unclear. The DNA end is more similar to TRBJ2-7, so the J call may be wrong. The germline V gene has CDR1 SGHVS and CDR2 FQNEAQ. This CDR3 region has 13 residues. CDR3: CASSVDSAYEQYF. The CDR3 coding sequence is TGTGCCAGCAGCGTAGATAGTGCCTACGAGCAGTACTTC.

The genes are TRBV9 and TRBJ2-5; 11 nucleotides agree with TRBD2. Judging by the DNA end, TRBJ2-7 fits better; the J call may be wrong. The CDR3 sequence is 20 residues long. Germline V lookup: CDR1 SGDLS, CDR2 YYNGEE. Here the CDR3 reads CASSDQRPGLAVSSSYEQYF. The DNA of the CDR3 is TGTGCCAGCAGCGACCAACGACCGGGACTAGCGGTTTCCAGCTCCTACGAGCAGTACTTC.

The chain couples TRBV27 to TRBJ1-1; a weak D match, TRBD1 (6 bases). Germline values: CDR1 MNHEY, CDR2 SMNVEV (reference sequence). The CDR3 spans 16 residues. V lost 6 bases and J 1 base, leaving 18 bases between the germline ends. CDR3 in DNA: TGTGCCAGCAGACCTCTAGACCAGGGGCCGAACACTGAAGCTTTCTTT. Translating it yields CASRPLDQGPNTEAFF.

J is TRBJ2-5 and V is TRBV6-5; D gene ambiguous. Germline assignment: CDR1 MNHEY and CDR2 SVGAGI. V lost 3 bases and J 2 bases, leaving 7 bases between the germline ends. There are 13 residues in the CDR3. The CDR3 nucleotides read TGTGCCAGCAGTTATTCGTTACAAGAGACCCAGTACTTC. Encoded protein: CASSYSLQETQYF.

The CDR3, as DNA: TGTGCCAGCAGCTTCGGGGGGCGGGGGGAACCCTACGAGCAGTACTTC. It is translated as CASSFGGRGEPYEQYF. The chain recombines TRBV7-2 with TRBJ2-7, with 8 bases identical to TRBD2. Germline loops: CDR1 SGHTA, CDR2 FQGNSA. V dropped 3 bases and J dropped 2; count of bases not matched to a gene: 9. The CDR3 length is 16 residues.

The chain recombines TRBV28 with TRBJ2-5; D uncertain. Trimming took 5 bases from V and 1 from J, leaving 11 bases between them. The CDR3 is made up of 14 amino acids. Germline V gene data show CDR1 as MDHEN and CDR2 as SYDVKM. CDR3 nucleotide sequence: TGTGCCAGCAGTGTGGTTGGGGTCCAAGAGACCCAGTACTTC. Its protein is CASSVVGVQETQYF.

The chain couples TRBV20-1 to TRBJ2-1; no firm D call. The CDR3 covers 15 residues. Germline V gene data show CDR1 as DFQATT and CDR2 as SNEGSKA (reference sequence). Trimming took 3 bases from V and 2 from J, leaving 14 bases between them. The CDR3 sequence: CSASEDARPYNEQFF. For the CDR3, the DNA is TGCAGTGCTAGTGAGGACGCGAGGCCCTACAATGAGCAGTTCTTC.

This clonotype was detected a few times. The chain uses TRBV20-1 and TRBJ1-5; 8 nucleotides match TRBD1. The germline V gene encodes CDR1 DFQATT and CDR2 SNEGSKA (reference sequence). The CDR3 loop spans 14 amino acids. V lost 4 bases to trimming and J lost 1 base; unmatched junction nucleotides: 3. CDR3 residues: CSATDRESNQPQHF. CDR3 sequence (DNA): TGCAGTGCTACGGACAGGGAAAGCAATCAGCCCCAGCATTTT.

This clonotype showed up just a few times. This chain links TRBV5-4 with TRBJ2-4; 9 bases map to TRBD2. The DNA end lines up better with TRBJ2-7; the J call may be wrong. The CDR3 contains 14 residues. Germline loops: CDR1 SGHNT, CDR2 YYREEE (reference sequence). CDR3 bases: TGTGCCAGCAGCTTGGATCTAGCGGGGAACGAGCAGTACTTC. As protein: CASSLDLAGNEQYF.

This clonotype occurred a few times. CDR3 bases: TGTGCCAGCAGTTACGGACAGGGGTTGTACGAGCAGTACTTC. Its protein is CASSYGQGLYEQYF. The chain couples TRBV6-5 to TRBJ2-7, with 9 nucleotides matching TRBD1. Per the germline V gene, CDR1 is MNHEY and CDR2 is SVGAGI. J was trimmed by 4 bases and V by 2 bases; bases with no gene match: 3. CDR3 length: 14 amino acids.

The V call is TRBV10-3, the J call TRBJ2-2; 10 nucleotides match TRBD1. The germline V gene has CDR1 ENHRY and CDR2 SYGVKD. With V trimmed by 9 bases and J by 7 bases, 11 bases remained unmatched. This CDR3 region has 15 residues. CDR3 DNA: TGTGCCATGGGGACCGGGACAGGGGACGGCGGGGAGCTGTTTTTT. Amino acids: CAMGTGTGDGGELFF.

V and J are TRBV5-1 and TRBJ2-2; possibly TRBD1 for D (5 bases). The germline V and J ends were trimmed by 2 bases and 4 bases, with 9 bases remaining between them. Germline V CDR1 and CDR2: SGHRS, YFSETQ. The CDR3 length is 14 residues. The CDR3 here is CASSFGQGTGELFF. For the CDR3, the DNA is TGCGCCAGCAGCTTCGGACAAGGCACCGGGGAGCTGTTTTTT.

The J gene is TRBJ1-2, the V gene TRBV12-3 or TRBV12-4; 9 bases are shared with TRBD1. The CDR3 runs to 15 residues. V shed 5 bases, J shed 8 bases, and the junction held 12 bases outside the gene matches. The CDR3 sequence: CASSTGQGYSLGYTF. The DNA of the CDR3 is TGTGCCAGCAGTACCGGACAGGGGTACTCCTTAGGCTACACCTTC.

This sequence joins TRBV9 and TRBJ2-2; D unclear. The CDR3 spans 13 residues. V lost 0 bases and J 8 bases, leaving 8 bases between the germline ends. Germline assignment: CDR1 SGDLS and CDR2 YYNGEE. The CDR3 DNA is TGTGCCAGCAGCGTAGGTATGGAGGGGGAGCTGTTTTTT. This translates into CASSVGMEGELFF.

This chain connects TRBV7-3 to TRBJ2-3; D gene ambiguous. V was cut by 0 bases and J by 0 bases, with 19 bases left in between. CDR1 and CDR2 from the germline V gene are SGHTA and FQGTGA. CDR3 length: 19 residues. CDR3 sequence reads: CASSLTNGLSASSTDTQYF. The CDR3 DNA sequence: TGTGCCAGCAGCTTAACGAACGGGCTATCCGCCTCTAGCACAGATACGCAGTATTTT. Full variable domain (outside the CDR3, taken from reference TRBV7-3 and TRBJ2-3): GAGVSQTPSNKVTEKGKYVELRCDPISGHTALYWYRQSLGQGPEFLIYFQGTGAADDSGLPNDRFFAVRPEGSVSTLKIQRTERGDSAVYLCASSLTNGLSASSTDTQYFGPGTRLTVL.

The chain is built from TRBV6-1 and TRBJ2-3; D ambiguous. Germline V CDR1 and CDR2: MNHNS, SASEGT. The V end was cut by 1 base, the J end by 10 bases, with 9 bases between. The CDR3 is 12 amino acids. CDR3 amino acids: CASSEGAGSQYF. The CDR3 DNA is TGTGCCAGCAGTGAAGGGGCCGGTTCGCAGTATTTT.

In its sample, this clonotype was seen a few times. The CDR3 DNA reads TGTGCCATCAGTGACAGGGGTAATAGCTATGGCTACACCTTC. Protein product: CAISDRGNSYGYTF. The V and J genes are TRBV10-3 and TRBJ1-2; perhaps TRBD1 as D (6 bases). V was trimmed by 3 bases and J by 4 bases, leaving 12 bases between them. From germline, CDR1 is ENHRY and CDR2 SYGVKD. The CDR3 length is 14 residues.

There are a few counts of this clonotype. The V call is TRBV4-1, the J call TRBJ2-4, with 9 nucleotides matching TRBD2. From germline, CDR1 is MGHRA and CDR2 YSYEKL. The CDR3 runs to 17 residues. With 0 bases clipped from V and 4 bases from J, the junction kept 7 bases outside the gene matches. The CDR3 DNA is TGCGCCAGCAGCCAAGACAGGAGTAGCGGGGGAAAAAACATTCAGTACTTC. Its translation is CASSQDRSSGGKNIQYF.

The CDR3 DNA follows: TGTGCCAGCAGCCCCGACACCCACTATGGCTACACCTTC. It yields the protein CASSPDTHYGYTF. This rearrangement joins TRBV7-9 to TRBJ1-2; D not certain. CDR1 and CDR2 from the germline V gene are SEHNR and FQNEAQ (reference sequence). The CDR3 contains 13 residues. With 5 bases removed from V and 3 bases from J, the gap between germline ends came to 10 bases.

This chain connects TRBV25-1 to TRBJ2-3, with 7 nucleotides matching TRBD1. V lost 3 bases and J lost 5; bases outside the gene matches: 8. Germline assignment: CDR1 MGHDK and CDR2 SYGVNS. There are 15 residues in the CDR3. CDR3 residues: CASSDRDRRIDTQYF. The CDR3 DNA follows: TGTGCCAGCAGTGACCGGGACAGAAGAATAGATACGCAGTATTTT.

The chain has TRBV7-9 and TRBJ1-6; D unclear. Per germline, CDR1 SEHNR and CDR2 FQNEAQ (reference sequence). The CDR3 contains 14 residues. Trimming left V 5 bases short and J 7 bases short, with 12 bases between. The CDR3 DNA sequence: TGTGCCAGCAGCCCCAATCCGGGAAATTCACCCCTCCACTTT. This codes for CASSPNPGNSPLHF.

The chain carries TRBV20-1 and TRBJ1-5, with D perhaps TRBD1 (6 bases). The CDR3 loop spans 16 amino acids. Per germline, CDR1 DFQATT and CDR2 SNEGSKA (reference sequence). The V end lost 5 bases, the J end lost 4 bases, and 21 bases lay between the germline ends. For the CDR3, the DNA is TGCAGTGCTCTTCCTCCGGGACAATTATATAATCAGCCCCAGCATTTT. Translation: CSALPPGQLYNQPQHF.

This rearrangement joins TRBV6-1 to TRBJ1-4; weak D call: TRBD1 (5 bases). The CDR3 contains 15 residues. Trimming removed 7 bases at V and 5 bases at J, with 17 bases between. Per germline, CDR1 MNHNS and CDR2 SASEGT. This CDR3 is CASTPRTGVNEKLFF. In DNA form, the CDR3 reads TGTGCCAGCACCCCAAGGACGGGGGTAAATGAAAAACTGTTTTTT.

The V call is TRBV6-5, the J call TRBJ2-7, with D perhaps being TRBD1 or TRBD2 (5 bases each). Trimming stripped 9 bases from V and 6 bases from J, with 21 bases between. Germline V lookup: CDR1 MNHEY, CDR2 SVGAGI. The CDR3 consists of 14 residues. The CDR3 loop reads CASSRRDPSSEQYF. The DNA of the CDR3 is TGTGCCAGTAGTCGCCGGGACCCTTCGAGCGAGCAGTACTTC.